The entry that follows covers one TCR beta chain sequence. The target antigen is unknown. Memory CD4+ cells were the fraction left after CD45RA+ naive selection. The data were obtained in a study of shared clonotypes between healthy human individuals. Notes on the study in general: Rarefaction exposed incomplete sorted-subset sequencing despite large depth. Larger richness was generally estimated for naive than memory subsets.

Assay used: immunoSEQ multiplex PCR; TCRdb lists only in-frame clones, some missing. Among 2.3 million or so clones listed, more than 85% were seen once. CDR3 length: 16 residues. Looked up from germline, CDR1 is MNHEY and CDR2 is SMNVEV (reference sequence). Trimming removed 7 bases at V and 0 bases at J, with 19 bases between. The clonotype originates from a man between 18 and 29 years old in good health. Some clones in this sample may be carry-over from other donors' samples. The rearrangement links TRBV27 to TRBJ2-7; the D call may be TRBD1 or TRBD2 (6 bases each). Sequences were obtained from naive CD4+ T cells from PBMCs. Noted subset: CD45RA+ positively selected. The CDR3 coding sequence is TGTGCCAGCACTCAGGAGGGGGGAAGGAGCTCCTACGAGCAGTACTTC. Translating gives CASTQEGGRSSYEQYF.